These T cell receptor beta chains were read from a single sample in a study of T cell responses to AZD1222 COVID-19 vaccine. Assay: immunoSEQ multiplex PCR; the TCRdb copy retains only in-frame clones and omits some. The table records about 94,000 clones, approximately 88% of them present only once. Sequences were derived from peripheral blood, sampled 28 days after the second AZD1222 dose. The source of these receptors is an adult who received the AZD1222 COVID-19 vaccine. Both conserved end residues are part of each CDR3. The D gene is left open where the match is weak. Clone size is stated in some rows and not others, as once, few, many or a class when expanded.

clone size	J gene	V gene	CDR3 length	D gene	CDR3 protein	CDR3 DNA
once	TRBJ2-1	TRBV5-1	15	TRBD2	CASTLGAGGDNEQFF	TGCGCCAGCACCTTGGGGGCGGGAGGCGACAATGAGCAGTTCTTC
NA	TRBJ2-1	TRBV6-5	15	TRBD2	CASRLAGGLPNEQFF	TGTGCCAGCAGGCTGGCGGGGGGCTTACCCAATGAGCAGTTCTTC
NA	TRBJ1-3	TRBV9	16	TRBD1	CASSVAPDRAGNTIYF	TGTGCCAGCAGCGTAGCCCCGGACAGGGCAGGAAACACCATATATTTT
NA	TRBJ2-1	TRBV27	13	NA	CASSYGTLREQFF	TGTGCCAGCAGTTACGGGACGCTTAGGGAGCAGTTCTTC
once	TRBJ2-1	TRBV7-3	15	NA	CASSPPGPNYNEQFF	TGTGCCAGCAGCCCACCGGGACCAAACTACAATGAGCAGTTCTTC
NA	TRBJ1-5	TRBV7-2	15	NA	CASSLGGRANQPQHF	TGTGCCAGCAGCTTAGGGGGCAGAGCCAATCAGCCCCAGCATTTT
NA	TRBJ1-5	TRBV5-5	17	NA	CASSLTGSSKSNQPQHF	TGTGCCAGCAGCTTGACGGGCAGTAGTAAAAGCAATCAGCCCCAGCATTTT
few	TRBJ1-5	TRBV28	16	NA	CASREVGSRSNQPQHF	TGTGCCAGCAGGGAAGTCGGCAGTCGGAGCAATCAGCCCCAGCATTTT
NA	TRBJ2-5	TRBV18	16	TRBD1	CASSLKVGQGQETQYF	TGTGCCAGCTCGTTAAAGGTGGGACAGGGTCAAGAGACCCAGTACTTC
NA	TRBJ2-3	TRBV7-7	16	TRBD2	CASSPGLAGITDTQYF	TGTGCTAGCAGCCCCGGACTAGCGGGGATCACAGATACGCAGTATTTT
NA	TRBJ2-2	TRBV5-4	15	TRBD2	CASSHGGADTGELFF	TGTGCCAGCAGCCACGGGGGGGCGGACACCGGGGAGCTGTTTTTT
NA	TRBJ1-1	TRBV5-6	16	TRBD1	CASSSGTGRVNTEAFF	TGTGCCAGCAGTTCCGGGACAGGGAGGGTGAACACTGAAGCTTTCTTT
NA	TRBJ1-4	TRBV5-4	13	NA	CASSLYGNEKLFF	TGTGCCAGCAGCTTGTACGGTAATGAAAAACTGTTTTTT
NA	TRBJ1-5	TRBV6-2/TRBV6-3	14	NA	CASSYSGGNQPQHF	TGTGCCAGCAGTTACTCAGGGGGAAATCAGCCCCAGCATTTT
NA	TRBJ2-3	TRBV24-1	12	NA	CATSDLADTQYF	TGTGCCACCAGTGATTTAGCAGATACGCAGTATTTT
NA	TRBJ2-7	TRBV3-1/TRBV3-2	12	NA	CASSQDSYEQYF	TGTGCCAGCAGCCAAGATTCCTACGAGCAGTACTTC
NA	TRBJ2-3	TRBV4-2	15	TRBD2	CASSQDLGGRGTQYF	TGTGCCAGCAGCCAAGATCTGGGCGGGAGAGGTACGCAGTATTTT
NA	TRBJ1-1	TRBV11-3	14	NA	CASNEPGMNTEAFF	TGTGCCAGCAACGAACCGGGCATGAACACTGAAGCTTTCTTT
once	TRBJ2-1	TRBV6-2/TRBV6-3	15	NA	CASSYSRLANNEQFF	TGTGCCAGCAGTTACTCGAGGCTAGCGAACAATGAGCAGTTCTTC
NA	TRBJ2-2	TRBV7-6	13	NA	CASSLGGTGELFF	TGTGCCAGCAGCTTAGGGGGCACCGGGGAGCTGTTTTTT
NA	TRBJ1-2	TRBV15	22	TRBD1	CATSRDRGGQGLNYVMGYGYTF	TGTGCCACCAGCAGAGATAGGGGCGGACAGGGGTTAAATTACGTTATGGGCTATGGCTACACCTTC
NA	TRBJ2-2	TRBV30	16	TRBD1	CAWKVYGDREAGELFF	TGTGCCTGGAAAGTGTATGGAGACAGGGAAGCCGGGGAGCTGTTTTTT
few	TRBJ1-4	TRBV27	11	TRBD1	CASDRVEKLFF	TGTGCCAGCGACAGGGTTGAAAAACTGTTTTTT
NA	TRBJ2-1	TRBV19	14	NA	CASSIVAAADEQFF	TGTGCCAGTAGTATAGTGGCGGCAGCGGATGAGCAGTTCTTC
NA	TRBJ2-7	TRBV11-3	12	NA	CASSSDYHEQYF	TGTGCCAGCAGCTCGGACTATCACGAGCAGTACTTC
once	TRBJ1-2	TRBV11-2	11	TRBD1	CASSLRGSYTF	TGTGCCAGCAGCCTCAGGGGGAGCTACACCTTC
once	TRBJ2-7	TRBV18	14	TRBD1	CASSRQGNTYEQYF	TGTGCCAGCTCGCGACAGGGGAACACCTACGAGCAGTACTTC
NA	TRBJ2-5	TRBV3-1/TRBV3-2	13	NA	CASSQMVGETQYF	TGTGCCAGCAGCCAAATGGTGGGAGAGACCCAGTACTTC
NA	TRBJ2-6	TRBV5-6	16	NA	CASRRRTVAGANVLTF	TGTGCCAGCAGACGAAGGACAGTTGCTGGGGCCAACGTCCTGACTTTC
NA	TRBJ1-1	TRBV19	14	TRBD1	CASSPDRGGTEAFF	TGTGCCAGTAGCCCCGACAGGGGGGGGACTGAAGCTTTCTTT
NA	TRBJ2-3	TRBV5-1	16	NA	CASSLASSHPTDTQYF	TGCGCCAGCAGCTTGGCCAGCAGCCACCCGACAGATACGCAGTATTTT
NA	TRBJ1-6	TRBV5-1	15	NA	CASSLDGVYNSPLHF	TGCGCCAGCAGCTTGGACGGGGTCTATAATTCACCCCTCCACTTT
NA	TRBJ1-1	TRBV5-5	17	NA	CASSLGVAATGWIEAFF	TGTGCCAGCAGCTTGGGGGTGGCCGCGACCGGTTGGATTGAAGCTTTCTTT
NA	TRBJ1-1	TRBV7-8	14	NA	CASSIGRTNTEAFF	TGTGCCAGCAGCATTGGGCGGACTAACACTGAAGCTTTCTTT
NA	TRBJ1-3	TRBV6-5	14	NA	CASEKSVSGNTIYF	TGTGCCAGCGAAAAGTCCGTCTCTGGAAACACCATATATTTT
NA	TRBJ2-7	TRBV6-5	15	NA	CASSYSPDGPYEQYF	TGTGCCAGCAGTTACTCTCCGGACGGTCCCTACGAGCAGTACTTC
once	TRBJ1-5	TRBV5-5	13	NA	CASSLARDEAQHF	TGTGCCAGCAGCTTGGCCAGGGATGAGGCCCAGCATTTT
NA	TRBJ1-1	TRBV7-9	17	NA	CASSPVGGRQREAEAFF	TGTGCCAGCAGCCCAGTGGGGGGGCGGCAGCGGGAAGCTGAAGCTTTCTTT
once	TRBJ2-2	TRBV2	14	NA	CASGRDKNTGELFF	TGTGCCAGCGGGAGGGACAAGAACACCGGGGAGCTGTTTTTT
NA	TRBJ1-3	TRBV7-2	15	NA	CASSLAYGVGNTIYF	TGTGCCAGCAGCTTAGCTTACGGGGTTGGAAACACCATATATTTT